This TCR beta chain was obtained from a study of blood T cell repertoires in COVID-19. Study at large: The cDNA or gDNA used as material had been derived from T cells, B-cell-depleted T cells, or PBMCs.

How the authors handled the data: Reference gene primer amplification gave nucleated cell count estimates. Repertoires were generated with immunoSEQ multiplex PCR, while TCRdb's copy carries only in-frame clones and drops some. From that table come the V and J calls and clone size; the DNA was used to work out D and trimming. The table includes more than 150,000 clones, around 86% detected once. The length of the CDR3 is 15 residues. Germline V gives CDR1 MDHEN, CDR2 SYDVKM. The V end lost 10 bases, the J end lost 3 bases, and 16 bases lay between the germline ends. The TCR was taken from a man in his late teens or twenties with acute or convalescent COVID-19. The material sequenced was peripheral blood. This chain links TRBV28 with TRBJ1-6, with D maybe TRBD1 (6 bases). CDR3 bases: TGTGCCACCCAGGACAGAGCCAACTATAATTCACCCCTCCACTTT. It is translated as CATQDRANYNSPLHF.